This T cell receptor beta chain comes out of a study of cytomegalovirus exposure and HLA in healthy donors. Broader study findings: Later examination showed HLA-associated TCR beta chains had greater clonal expansion than equally common others.

Use of 60 Vbeta and 13 Jbeta primers characterized the PCR. Only in-frame clones appear in the TCRdb table, and some are missing; sequencing was by immunoSEQ multiplex PCR. The sample contains about 160,000 clones, 75% to 90% of which appear only once. Comments on this clone: The antigen remains undetermined.

Sequenced material: PBMCs. The sequence came from a male donor in good health and CMV-seropositive.

CDR3 protein: CASSSLSGRPPDTQYF. The CDR3 coding sequence is TGTGCCAGCAGTTCACTTAGCGGGAGGCCCCCAGATACGCAGTATTTT. The genes are TRBV6-4 and TRBJ2-3, with 10 bases fitting TRBD2. There are 16 residues in the CDR3. Germline V CDR1 and CDR2: MRHNA, SNTAGT. The V and J ends lost 5 bases and 4 bases, in that order; junction bases with no gene match: 9.